The next 24 T cell receptor beta chains were all read from a single sample in a study of T cells after yellow fever vaccination. TCRdb reprocessed the 5' RACE reads with MiXCR, giving one entry per CDR3 protein. This table holds 200,000 to 300,000 distinct CDR3 sequences, over 6.5% found once. Here the sequenced sample was CD4+ T cells sorted from PBMCs, taken on the day of the yellow fever booster vaccination. These receptors were taken from a man aged 25-45 years who received the YFV17D yellow fever vaccine.

The chain joins TRBV15 to TRBJ2-1, with 8 bases matching TRBD2. The CDR3 consists of 17 residues. Germline V gene data show CDR1 as LNHNV and CDR2 as YYDKDF (reference sequence). The ends lost 4 bases at V and 6 bases at J; junction bases unmatched: 14. CDR3 amino acids: CATSTRTPAGAINEQFF. The CDR3 region has the DNA TGTGCCACCAGCACGCGAACGCCAGCGGGAGCTATCAATGAGCAGTTCTTC. The variable domain in full, with the rest retrieved from reference TRBV15 and TRBJ2-1, is DAMVIQNPRYQVTQFGKPVTLSCSQTLNHNVMYWYQQKSSQAPKLLFHYYDKDFNNEADTPDNFQSRRPNTSFCFLDIRSPGLGDTAMYLCATSTRTPAGAINEQFFGPGTRLTVL.

This clonotype appeared many times. The rearrangement joins TRBV20-1 to TRBJ2-1; tentatively, D is TRBD2 (6 bases). The CDR3 totals 14 residues. Per the germline V gene, CDR1 is DFQATT and CDR2 is SNEGSKA (reference sequence). V lost 5 bases, J lost 1 base, and 12 bases lay in between. CDR3 amino acids: CSALLAISYNEQFF. The CDR3 nucleotides read TGCAGTGCTCTTCTAGCGATATCCTACAATGAGCAGTTCTTC.

This clonotype was recorded at least ten times. Here the CDR3 DNA reads TGCAGTGCTAGAGATCTAGGGGGACTAGCGGGTAAGATTTACAATGAGCAGTTCTTC. Protein sequence: CSARDLGGLAGKIYNEQFF. The chain carries TRBV20-1 and TRBJ2-1; 12 bases agree with TRBD2. Per germline, CDR1 DFQATT and CDR2 SNEGSKA (reference sequence). The CDR3 runs to 19 residues. V was clipped by 0 bases and J by 4 bases; unmatched bases: 13.

This clonotype has just a few counts. The CDR3 nucleotides are TGCAGTGCTACCATTGCCTCTAGGAGCGCCATGGACGACAATGAGCAGTTCTTC. It encodes CSATIASRSAMDDNEQFF. The chain uses TRBV20-1 and TRBJ2-1; no clear D. Germline lookup yields CDR1 DFQATT and CDR2 SNEGSKA (reference sequence). Trimming left V 4 bases short and J 5 bases short, with 27 bases between. There are 18 residues in the CDR3.

This clonotype was detected only a few times. CDR3 protein: CATSRASGSAEQFF. The CDR3 DNA reads as TGTGCCACCAGCAGGGCTAGCGGGAGTGCTGAGCAGTTCTTC. The rearrangement joins TRBV15 to TRBJ2-1; 10 nucleotides line up with TRBD2. The junction had 5 bases not matched to a gene; V was cut back by 3 bases and J by 9 bases. The CDR3 sequence is 14 residues long. Germline lookup yields CDR1 LNHNV and CDR2 YYDKDF (reference sequence).

In its sample, this clonotype was seen a few times. The chain employs TRBV9 and TRBJ2-7, with D unclear. The CDR3 extends over 14 amino acids. CDR1 is SGDLS, CDR2 YYNGEE, per germline. Trimming took 0 bases from V and 0 from J, leaving 7 bases between them. CDR3 residues: CASSVGPTSYEQYF. In DNA form, the CDR3 reads TGTGCCAGCAGCGTAGGACCAACCTCCTACGAGCAGTACTTC.

Ten or more counts support this clonotype. J is TRBJ2-1 and V is TRBV2, with 8 bases identical to TRBD2. V lost 7 bases and J lost 7; bases outside the gene matches: 12. The CDR3 is 15 residues long. Germline lookup yields CDR1 SNHLY and CDR2 FYNNEI. As DNA, the CDR3 is TGTGCCAGCAACCCGGGACTAGGAGTTAGGAATGAGCAGTTCTTC. Its protein is CASNPGLGVRNEQFF.

This clonotype was observed at least ten times. The chain recombines TRBV5-6 with TRBJ2-2; 9 bases fit TRBD1. This CDR3 contains 14 residues. Germline values: CDR1 SGHDT, CDR2 YYEEEE. V lost 4 bases, J lost 7 bases, and 5 bases stayed unmatched. The CDR3 DNA reads as TGTGCCAGCAGCCCGGACAGGGGCCGCGGGGAGCTGTTTTTT. This sequence encodes CASSPDRGRGELFF.

The chain recombines TRBV10-3 with TRBJ1-3; TRBD1 aligns across 8 bases. V was pared by 5 bases and J by 0 bases, with 6 bases of the junction left unmatched. CDR1 and CDR2 (germline): ENHRY, SYGVKD. The CDR3 sequence is 16 residues long. CDR3 protein: CAISLGQGHSGNTIYF. CDR3 sequence (DNA): TGTGCCATCAGTCTAGGACAGGGCCACTCTGGAAACACCATATATTTT.

The table lists this clonotype with many counts. The chain joins TRBV15 to TRBJ2-7; 9 positions agree with TRBD1. Germline CDR1 is LNHNV and CDR2 is YYDKDF (reference sequence). The CDR3 contains 16 residues. J was trimmed by 6 bases and V by 1 base; bases with no gene match: 10. This CDR3 is CATSRASPGQGTEQYF. The CDR3 DNA reads TGTGCCACCAGCAGAGCCTCCCCGGGACAGGGTACCGAGCAGTACTTC.

This clonotype showed up just a few times. The V and J genes are TRBV5-1 and TRBJ2-1; TRBD2 matches at 8 bases. Germline V gene sequence: CDR1 SGHRS, CDR2 YFSETQ. The CDR3 consists of 16 residues. The ends lost 0 bases at V and 8 bases at J; junction bases unmatched: 10. The CDR3, as DNA: TGCGCCAGCAGCTTGGTGCGGACTAGCCCCGGGGATGAGCAGTTCTTC. Its translation: CASSLVRTSPGDEQFF.

This clonotype was found many times. The chain carries TRBV30 and TRBJ1-4, with unresolved D. V was clipped by 0 bases and J by 8 bases, with 4 bases between them. This CDR3 is built from 11 residues. Germline V gene lookup returns CDR1 GTSNPN and CDR2 SVGIG (reference sequence). The CDR3 sequence is CAWSVQEKLFF. The CDR3 nucleotides read TGTGCCTGGAGTGTACAGGAAAAACTGTTTTTT. Full variable domain (rest looked up from reference TRBV30 and TRBJ1-4): SQTIHQWPATLVQPVGSPLSLECTVEGTSNPNLYWYRQAAGRGLQLLFYSVGIGQISSEVPQNLSASRPQDRQFILSSKKLLLSDSGFYLCAWSVQEKLFFGSGTQLSVL.

The table lists this clonotype with a few counts. J is TRBJ2-1 and V is TRBV10-3; 13 bases match TRBD2. Unmatched junction bases numbered 13, after V lost 10 bases and J lost 4 bases. Germline loops: CDR1 ENHRY, CDR2 SYGVKD. This CDR3 is 17 amino acids long. The CDR3 DNA reads TGTGCCACAGGAGGGGGGACTAGCGGGAATTTTTACAATGAGCAGTTCTTC. Amino acids: CATGGGTSGNFYNEQFF.

This clonotype appeared a few times. The rearrangement uses TRBV7-8 and TRBJ2-5; D gene ambiguous. The germline V gene has CDR1 SGHVS and CDR2 FQNEAQ. CDR3 size: 15 residues. V shed 3 bases and J shed 0 bases, with 11 bases lying between them. CDR3 sequence reads: CASSLQDGNQETQYF. CDR3 in DNA: TGTGCCAGCAGCTTGCAGGACGGTAACCAAGAGACCCAGTACTTC.

The table lists this clonotype with a few counts. CDR3 sequence reads: CASTTGVASKAQHF. For the CDR3, the DNA is TGTGCCAGCACCACTGGAGTTGCGTCTAAGGCCCAGCATTTT. This chain uses TRBV6-2 or TRBV6-3 with TRBJ1-5; D uncertain. Germline assignment: CDR1 MNHEY and CDR2 SVGEGT. The CDR3 has 14 amino acids. V lost 7 bases, J lost 11 bases, and 21 bases lay in between.

The sample holds many counts of this clonotype. V is TRBV15 and J is TRBJ1-4, with D possibly TRBD1 on 5 matching bases. Trimming left V 0 bases short and J 8 bases short, with 10 bases between. Germline V gene sequence: CDR1 LNHNV, CDR2 YYDKDF (reference sequence). The CDR3 consists of 14 residues. CDR3 sequence reads: CATSRDSRAEKLFF. CDR3 DNA sequence: TGTGCCACCAGCAGAGATAGCAGGGCAGAAAAACTGTTTTTT.

The chain recombines TRBV18 with TRBJ2-2; D may be TRBD1 (6 bases). This CDR3 contains 15 residues. Per the germline V gene, CDR1 is KGHSH and CDR2 is LQKENI. V was trimmed by 6 bases and J by 0 bases, leaving 11 bases between them. CDR3: CASSRTVTNTGELFF. As DNA, the CDR3 is TGTGCCAGCTCCCGGACAGTTACGAACACCGGGGAGCTGTTTTTT.

The table lists this clonotype with a few counts. The V gene is TRBV20-1, the J gene TRBJ2-1; 10 bases map to TRBD2. This CDR3 comprises 14 residues. Germline loops: CDR1 DFQATT, CDR2 SNEGSKA (reference sequence). V was pared by 3 bases and J by 6 bases, with 5 bases of the junction left unmatched. For the CDR3, the DNA is TGCAGTGCTAGTCTAGCGGGAGTTCGCAATGAGCAGTTCTTC. Translating it yields CSASLAGVRNEQFF.

This clonotype showed up many times. The chain employs TRBV4-2 and TRBJ2-4; TRBD2 matches at 12 bases. The CDR3 consists of 16 residues. CDR1 is LGHNA, CDR2 YNFKEQ, per germline. The V and J ends lost 4 bases and 8 bases, in that order; junction bases with no gene match: 9. CDR3 loop: CASSPLSTSGSYIQYF. CDR3 in DNA: TGTGCCAGCAGCCCACTGTCGACTAGCGGGAGTTACATTCAGTACTTC.

The CDR3 region is CASSPPGQETQYF. DNA of the CDR3: TGTGCCAGCAGCCCCCCGGGGCAAGAGACCCAGTACTTC. The chain is built from TRBV7-9 and TRBJ2-5; possible D gene TRBD2, 5 bases. Germline V CDR1 and CDR2: SEHNR, FQNEAQ (reference sequence). V lost 5 bases, J lost 2 bases, and 9 bases lay in between. The CDR3 has 13 residues.

Turning to this clonotype: A much larger clone lies one base from this, so it may be a read error. The chain combines TRBV12-3 or TRBV12-4 with TRBJ2-7, with D unclear. The CDR3 is 15 amino acids. The ends were cut back, 5 bases at V and 3 bases at J, with 17 bases in the middle. CDR3 sequence reads: CASSIGLGSSYEQYF. In nucleotides, the CDR3 is TGTGCCAGCAGTATAGGGTTAGGCTCGAGCTACGAGCAGTACTTC.

This clonotype was counted between two and nine times. The chain's CDR3 is CASSFETGPHSEAFF. CDR3 nucleotides: TGTGCCAGCAGTTTTGAGACAGGGCCCCATTCTGAAGCTTTCTTT. V gene TRBV12-3 or TRBV12-4 combines with J gene TRBJ1-1, with 7 bases lining up with TRBD1. CDR3 length equals 15 residues. Unmatched junction bases numbered 10, after V lost 3 bases and J lost 6 bases.

This clonotype was recorded many times. The chain couples TRBV5-1 to TRBJ1-1; 7 bases are shared with TRBD1. This CDR3 contains 16 residues. CDR1 is SGHRS and CDR2 is YFSETQ in the germline V gene. Losses at the gene ends were 4 bases for V and 4 bases for J; bases not matched to a gene: 13. The CDR3 DNA follows: TGCGCCAGCAGCGCAAGCCGACAGGGCCCAAGCACTGAAGCTTTCTTT. It yields the protein CASSASRQGPSTEAFF.

This clonotype was picked up a small number of times. The CDR3 DNA sequence: TGTGCCAGCAGCTTATCCGGGACAGGTATCCACGAGCAGTACTTC. It is translated as CASSLSGTGIHEQYF. The chain has TRBV9 and TRBJ2-7; 8 bases map to TRBD1. The CDR3 extends over 15 amino acids. The V and J ends lost 4 bases and 5 bases, in that order; junction bases with no gene match: 11. Germline CDR1 and CDR2: SGDLS and YYNGEE.